The clone carrying this T cell receptor (beta chain) was seen ten or more times. This specimen belongs to a study of neurological immune-mediated disorders. Germline V gene data show CDR1 as SGHTA and CDR2 as FQGNSA. V lost 1 base and J lost 7; bases outside the gene matches: 14. The CDR3 has 17 residues. TCRdb processed the 5' RACE reads anew with MiXCR; each CDR3 protein has one entry. The sample holds tens of thousands of distinct CDR3 sequences, around 4% seen once. The V and J genes are TRBV7-2 and TRBJ2-7, with 9 bases aligning to TRBD2. Sequencing was performed on PBMCs. The sequence derives from a man over 45 with multiple sclerosis. The CDR3 DNA follows: TGTGCCAGCAGCTTAGGAGGGGTAGCGGGGGCTCTGGGGGAGCAGTACTTC. Translation gives CASSLGGVAGALGEQYF.